Listed here are 13 T cell receptor beta chains from one sample, sequenced in a study of T cells in Graves' hyperthyroidism and ophthalmopathy (dated by TCRdb to between 2018 and 2020). The library was generated by multiplex PCR. The run used an Illumina HiSeq 2000. Amplification of TCR beta CDR3 regions was carried out from RNA transcripts. The TCR CDR3 was subjected to a first round of RT-PCR using the HTBI primer set and the Qiagen OneStep RT-PCR kit. TCRdb's own reprocessing of the public reads used fastp at Q25 and MiXCR and kept productive beta chains. All rows with the same CDR3 protein become a single entry with the most common DNA and genes. The sample table lists about 360,000 distinct CDR3 sequences, roughly 12% of them with a count of one. The ten largest clones represent 20% to 25% of the sample. Sequenced: blood. The receptors were sampled from a man aged 30 to 45 with Graves' hyperthyroidism that later progressed to Graves' ophthalmopathy.

As for this clonotype: This could be a read error, since a much larger clone is one nucleotide away. The V call is TRBV11-3, the J call TRBJ2-5, with 10 bases fitting TRBD1. Germline V gene sequence: CDR1 SGHNT, CDR2 YENEEA. The CDR3 is made up of 15 amino acids. The CDR3 nucleotides read TGTGCCAGCAGCGCGAGGGACAGGGGAGGAGAGAGCCAGTACTTC. Amino acids: CASSARDRGGESQYF.

The chain joins TRBV29-1 to TRBJ2-5; either TRBD1 or TRBD2 may supply D (5 bases each). Trimming removed 2 bases from V and 1 base from J, with 8 bases in between. Germline V CDR1 and CDR2: SQVTM, ANQGSEA. This CDR3 comprises 13 residues. This CDR3 reads CSVEWGTQETQYF. CDR3 sequence (DNA): TGCAGCGTTGAATGGGGGACCCAAGAGACCCAGTACTTC.

The gene calls are TRBV27 and TRBJ2-5; D may be TRBD1 or TRBD2 (5 bases each). Trimming pared 5 bases from V and 4 bases from J, leaving 14 bases between. CDR3 length: 14 amino acids. Germline CDR1 reads MNHEY; CDR2 reads SMNVEV (reference sequence). The DNA of the CDR3 is TGTGCCAGCAGTATCGCCGGGGCCGGAGAGACCCAGTACTTC. Its translation: CASSIAGAGETQYF.

This clonotype was seen ten or more times. CDR3 DNA sequence: TGTGCCTGGATGGCCTACACAGATACGCAGTATTTT. This gives the protein CAWMAYTDTQYF. This chain connects TRBV30 to TRBJ2-3; D is unclear. The CDR3 has 12 residues. Germline V lookup: CDR1 GTSNPN, CDR2 SVGIG (reference sequence). The V gene lost 4 bases and the J gene lost 2 bases, with 7 bases spanning the gap.

Regarding this clonotype: Being one base from a much bigger clone, this may be a read error. The chain joins TRBV30 to TRBJ1-5, with D unclear. Germline CDR1 is GTSNPN and CDR2 is SVGIG (reference sequence). CDR3 length: 12 residues. With 4 bases removed from V and 6 bases from J, the gap between germline ends came to 10 bases. The chain's CDR3 is CAWIIHAQPQHF. The CDR3 region has the DNA TGTGCCTGGATTATACATGCTCAGCCCCAGCATTTT.

This clonotype was picked up a small number of times. The genes are TRBV6-1 and TRBJ2-5, with D unresolved. The CDR3 contains 14 residues. Trimming stripped 1 base from V and 1 base from J, with 7 bases between. Germline-derived CDR1 and CDR2 are MNHNS and SASEGT. For the CDR3, the DNA is TGTGCCAGCAGTGAAGGGCGGCTCCAAGAGACCCAGTACTTC. The encoded protein is CASSEGRLQETQYF.

This clonotype has more than one count but fewer than ten. The gene calls are TRBV20-1 and TRBJ2-1; D ambiguous. Trimming shortened V by 6 bases and J by 4 bases, and 4 bases separated the two germline ends. There are 10 residues in the CDR3. Germline V gives CDR1 DFQATT, CDR2 SNEGSKA (reference sequence). The CDR3 loop is CSANYNEQFF. The CDR3 nucleotides are TGCAGTGCGAATTACAATGAGCAGTTCTTC.

This clonotype was seen many times. This chain uses TRBV20-1 with TRBJ2-7, with a possible D match to TRBD1 (5 bases). Trimming stripped 1 base from V and 7 bases from J, with 8 bases between. Germline values: CDR1 DFQATT, CDR2 SNEGSKA (reference sequence). The length of the CDR3 is 11 residues. The CDR3 DNA follows: TGCAGTGCTAGAGCAAGGGGAGAGCAGTACTTC. Translation: CSARARGEQYF.

This clonotype has ten or more counts. V and J are TRBV2 and TRBJ1-4; tentatively, D is TRBD1 (5 bases). V was cut by 2 bases and J by 8 bases, with 12 bases left in between. CDR1 SNHLY and CDR2 FYNNEI come from the germline V gene. The CDR3 totals 14 residues. Here the CDR3 DNA reads TGTGCCAGCAGTGAACCGGGACCTCGGGAAAAACTGTTTTTT. Translation: CASSEPGPREKLFF.

This clonotype was detected ten times or more. The chain is built from TRBV28 and TRBJ2-7, with D unclear. The V gene's germline CDR1 is MDHEN and CDR2 SYDVKM. Trimming shortened V by 7 bases and J by 3 bases, and 7 bases separated the two germline ends. The CDR3 has 11 residues. The CDR3: CASTRFYEQYF. The CDR3 coding sequence is TGTGCCAGCACCAGGTTCTACGAGCAGTACTTC.

This clonotype was seen ten or more times. The CDR3 here is CASSRPITDTQYF. For the CDR3, the DNA is TGTGCCAGCAGCAGACCAATCACAGATACGCAGTATTTT. This chain connects TRBV7-2 to TRBJ2-3, with D unclear. The CDR3 is 13 amino acids. Germline V CDR1 and CDR2: SGHTA, FQGNSA. V lost 5 bases to trimming and J lost 2 bases, with 8 bases between them.

This clonotype was recorded many times. V is TRBV3-1 and J is TRBJ1-2; D call uncertain. The CDR3 runs 13 residues. Deletions cut 4 bases from V and 4 bases from J, with 10 bases between. The germline gives CDR1 LGHDT, CDR2 YNNKEL (reference sequence). CDR3 amino acids: CASSPSVSYGYTF. CDR3 DNA sequence: TGTGCCAGCAGCCCCAGTGTATCCTATGGCTACACCTTC.

The chain carries TRBV11-1 and TRBJ2-2; possibly TRBD1 for D (6 bases). The CDR3 spans 15 residues. CDR1 SGHAT and CDR2 FQDESV come from the germline V gene (reference sequence). The V gene lost 5 bases and the J gene lost 0 bases, with 10 bases spanning the gap. The CDR3 DNA sequence: TGTGCCAGCAGCCCGACAGGACCGAACACCGGGGAGCTGTTTTTT. Translating it yields CASSPTGPNTGELFF.